Shown below are 21 T cell receptor beta chains from a single sample sequenced in a study of T cell clonality in common variable immunodeficiency (dated by TCRdb to about 2015). The library was built by means of the immunoSEQ multiplex PCR assay. This is the immuneACCESS table as TCRdb keeps it, with only in-frame sequences that have V and J called. A part of the clones is gone; compared with another copy, unresolved V genes explain less than half, and the rest is unexplained. This sample has around 29,000 clones in the table, none counted a single time. The ten most abundant clones make up less than 15% of the sample. Sample: peripheral blood mononuclear cells. The receptors here all came from a person between 18 and 69 years old in good health.

This clone was counted at least ten times. From the germline J gene comes the end of the CDR3, since the read stops 3 residues before it. This chain links TRBV6-1 with TRBJ2-5; TRBD1 might be the D (5 bases). Germline V CDR1 and CDR2: MNHNS, SASEGT. The CDR3 contains 13 residues. V was shortened by 2 bases and J by 5 bases, with 9 bases between the two germline ends. The CDR3: CASSEQGRETQYF. CDR3 DNA (partial): TGTGCCAGCAGTGAACAGGGTAGGGAGACC.

In its sample, this clone was seen many times. Read sequence stops 3 residues before the CDR3 end, and the germline J gene provides the missing end. The chain has TRBV19 and TRBJ1-1, with a possible D match to TRBD1 (5 bases). CDR3 size: 13 residues. The germline gives CDR1 LNHDA, CDR2 SQIVND (reference sequence). V shed 5 bases and J shed 2 bases, with 9 bases lying between them. The CDR3 reads CASSVTDNTEAFF. The sequenced part of the CDR3 DNA is TGTGCCAGTAGTGTGACAGATAACACTGAA. Using reference TRBV19 and TRBJ1-1 for the parts outside the CDR3, the full variable domain is DGGITQSPKYLFRKEGQNVTLSCEQNLNHDAMYWYRQDPGQGLRLIYYSQIVNDFQKGDIAEGYSVSREKKESFPLTVTSAQKNPTAFYLCASSVTDNTEAFFGQGTRLTVV.

This clone has a handful of counts. With the read ending 3 residues before the CDR3 end, the germline J gene is used to fill in that end. This sequence joins TRBV20-1 and TRBJ1-5; 9 positions match TRBD1. The CDR3 runs to 17 residues. The J segment lost 4 bases and the V segment lost 2 bases, leaving 12 bases of the junction unmatched. CDR1 DFQATT and CDR2 SNEGSKA come from the germline V gene (reference sequence). CDR3 DNA, as far as it was read: TGCAGTGCTAGATCCTTAGGACAGGGGCGATCGAATCAGCCC. Translated: CSARSLGQGRSNQP. The whole CDR3 region reads CSARSLGQGRSNQPQHF.

This clone was seen a handful of times. The read is 3 residues too short to cover the CDR3 end, so that end is filled in from the germline J gene. This chain links TRBV23-1 with TRBJ1-5; possibly TRBD1 for D (5 bases). TRBV23-1 is labeled an ORF, and its function is uncertain. The CDR3 covers 17 residues. The V gene lost 0 bases and the J gene lost 7 bases, with 19 bases spanning the gap. The CDR3: CASSQSVPGKGKQPQHF. The sequenced part of the CDR3 DNA is TGCGCCAGCAGTCAATCAGTCCCAGGGAAGGGAAAACAGCCC.

Ten or more counts support this clone. Sequencing ends 3 residues short of the CDR3 end; the germline J gene provides the rest. V gene TRBV7-9 combines with J gene TRBJ2-5; D call uncertain. The CDR3 runs to 13 residues. The V gene's germline CDR1 is SEHNR and CDR2 FQNEAQ (reference sequence). With 4 bases removed from V and 5 bases from J, the gap between germline ends came to 11 bases. CDR3 sequence: CASSSSPAETQYF. The covered CDR3 bases are TGTGCCAGCAGCTCGAGTCCCGCGGAGACC. Supplemented by reference TRBV7-9 and TRBJ2-5, the full variable domain reads DTGVSQNPRHKITKRGQNVTFRCDPISEHNRLYWYRQTLGQGPEFLTYFQNEAQLEKSRLLSDRFSAERPKGSFSTLEIQRTEQGDSAMYLCASSSSPAETQYFGPGTRLLVL.

This clone has more than one count but fewer than ten. The observed sequence ends 3 residues before the CDR3 terminus, with the missing tail filled in from the germline J gene. V gene TRBV5-1 combines with J gene TRBJ2-3; D gene unclear. From germline, CDR1 is SGHRS and CDR2 YFSETQ. The CDR3 consists of 13 residues. The sequenced CDR3 bases are TGCGCCAGCAATTCAGGCAGCCAAGAGACG. Its translation: CASNSGSQET. The full CDR3 protein reads CASNSGSQETQYF.

At least ten counts were recorded for this clone. The read halts 3 residues ahead of the CDR3 end, with the missing end drawn from the germline J gene. V usage is TRBV7-2 and J usage is TRBJ2-7; TRBD1 might be the D (6 bases). CDR1 and CDR2 (germline): SGHTA, FQGNSA. Trimming cost V 0 bases and J 6 bases, with 9 bases left between them. The CDR3 is 13 residues long. The sequenced CDR3 bases are TGTGCCAGCAGCTTAGCTACAGGGCTCGAG. Its protein is CASSLATGLE. The entire CDR3 protein reads CASSLATGLEQYF.

This clone occurred many times. The CDR3 end falls 3 residues outside the read, so it is completed with the germline J gene. V gene TRBV6-1 combines with J gene TRBJ2-3; 10 nucleotides match TRBD2. The CDR3 runs to 17 residues. CDR1 is MNHNS, CDR2 SASEGT, per germline. V dropped 2 bases and J dropped 5; count of bases not matched to a gene: 10. Here the CDR3 reads CASSEMASGGVGDTQYF. The CDR3 DNA, read in part, is TGTGCCAGCAGTGAAATGGCTAGCGGGGGAGTGGGAGATACG.

This clone was found many times. The CDR3 extends 3 residues past the end of the read, so its final part is completed from the germline J gene. This chain uses TRBV6-1 with TRBJ2-6, with a weak D call TRBD1 (5 bases). Between the trimmed V and J ends, which lost 2 bases and 4 bases, there was a span of 9 bases. This CDR3 region has 15 residues. The germline V gene encodes CDR1 MNHNS and CDR2 SASEGT. CDR3 in amino acids: CASSEKGSGANVLTF. CDR3 DNA (partial): TGTGCCAGCAGTGAAAAGGGGTCCGGGGCCAACGTC.

In this sample, this clone turned up many times. The CDR3 goes on 3 residues after the read ends, and that part is filled in from the germline J gene. The gene calls are TRBV5-1 and TRBJ2-3; D gene unclear. The V gene lost 0 bases and the J gene lost 3 bases, with 11 bases spanning the gap. In germline, CDR1 is SGHRS, CDR2 YFSETQ. The CDR3 covers 15 residues. CDR3 loop: CASSLEGPLTDTQYF. The sequenced part of the CDR3 DNA is TGCGCCAGCAGCTTGGAGGGCCCCCTGACAGATACG.

In its sample, this clone was seen many times. The missing CDR3 end, 3 residues past where the read stops, is filled in from the germline J gene. The rearrangement joins TRBV7-9 to TRBJ2-2, with D possibly being TRBD1 (5 bases). This CDR3 region has 14 residues. Germline loops: CDR1 SEHNR, CDR2 FQNEAQ (reference sequence). Deletions cut 2 bases from V and 4 bases from J, with 8 bases between. This CDR3 reads CASSLLGVTGELFF. The sequenced part of the CDR3 DNA is TGTGCCAGCAGCTTATTAGGGGTCACCGGGGAG. Full variable domain (missing parts from reference TRBV7-9 and TRBJ2-2): DTGVSQNPRHKITKRGQNVTFRCDPISEHNRLYWYRQTLGQGPEFLTYFQNEAQLEKSRLLSDRFSAERPKGSFSTLEIQRTEQGDSAMYLCASSLLGVTGELFFGEGSRLTVL.

This clone was detected ten times or more. CDR3: CASSPNSGQETQYF. CDR3 DNA (partial): TGCGCCAGCAGCCCAAATAGCGGTCAAGAGACC. The chain has TRBV5-1 and TRBJ2-5; a possible D gene is TRBD2 (6 bases). Read data end 3 residues before the CDR3 end; the end is taken from the germline J gene. V lost 4 bases and J 2 bases, leaving 12 bases between the germline ends. The germline CDR1 and CDR2 sequences are SGHRS and YFSETQ. The length of the CDR3 is 14 residues.

This clone appeared many times. The CDR3 extends 3 residues past the end of the read, so its final part is completed from the germline J gene. The V gene is TRBV19, the J gene TRBJ2-7; maybe TRBD1 (5 bases). The CDR3 contains 14 residues. CDR1 and CDR2 (germline): LNHDA, SQIVND (reference sequence). The V end was cut by 6 bases, the J end by 0 bases, with 12 bases between. The CDR3 sequence: CASSHRQSSYEQYF. The CDR3 DNA, read in part, is TGTGCCAGTAGCCACCGACAGAGCTCCTACGAG.

This clone has a count of ten or more. From the germline J gene comes the end of the CDR3, since the read stops 3 residues before it. The chain couples TRBV7-3 to TRBJ1-1; possible D gene TRBD1, 5 bases. Germline loops: CDR1 SGHTA, CDR2 FQGTGA. This CDR3 has 12 residues. The DNA read from the CDR3 is TGTGCCAGCGCCGGGGGACCCGGAGAA. Protein sequence: CASAGGPGE. The entire CDR3 reads CASAGGPGEAFF.

The table lists this clone with many counts. The CDR3 end lies 3 residues beyond the end of the read and is filled in from the germline J gene. The chain carries TRBV28 and TRBJ1-1; TRBD1 matches at 9 bases. V trimming: 6 bases; J trimming: 0 bases; junction bases outside the gene matches: 17. The CDR3 sequence is 19 residues long. Germline CDR1 reads MDHEN; CDR2 reads SYDVKM. CDR3 DNA, as far as it was read: TGTGCCAGCAGCGCTGAAACAGGGGGCGGCCAAGGAGTGAACACTGAA. Translated: CASSAETGGGQGVNTE. The whole CDR3 is CASSAETGGGQGVNTEAFF. Drawing the rest from reference TRBV28 and TRBJ1-1, the complete variable domain is DVKVTQSSRYLVKRTGEKVFLECVQDMDHENMFWYRQDPGLGLRLIYFSYDVKMKEKGDIPEGYSVSREKKERFSLILESASTNQTSMYLCASSAETGGGQGVNTEAFFGQGTRLTVV.

This clone has a count of ten or more. The read halts 3 residues ahead of the CDR3 end, with the missing end drawn from the germline J gene. The chain couples TRBV5-6 to TRBJ2-3, with D possibly TRBD2 on 6 matching bases. This CDR3 region has 15 residues. The V end lost 0 bases, the J end lost 0 bases, and 8 bases lay between the germline ends. The germline V gene encodes CDR1 SGHDT and CDR2 YYEEEE. CDR3 sequence: CASSLAGLSTDTQYF. The CDR3 DNA, read in part, is TGTGCCAGCAGCTTGGCGGGACTGAGCACAGATACG.

This clone was found a few times. The sequenced fragment ends 3 residues before the CDR3 boundary, so the rest is inferred from the germline J gene. J is TRBJ1-2 and V is TRBV7-2, with 9 bases identical to TRBD1. Trimming cost V 0 bases and J 7 bases; bases outside gene matches: 6. CDR3 length: 15 residues. CDR1 and CDR2 from the germline V gene are SGHTA and FQGNSA. Incomplete CDR3 DNA: TGTGCCAGCAGCTTAGCGCCGGGACAGGGAGCTGGC. Translating it yields CASSLAPGQGAG. The CDR3 in its entirety is CASSLAPGQGAGYTF.

This clone was recorded at least ten times. The read ends 3 residues early relative to the CDR3; the germline J gene fills the gap. The chain uses TRBV7-6 and TRBJ1-1; TRBD1 is a possible D gene (6 bases). Germline CDR1 is SGHVS and CDR2 is FNYEAQ. Between the trimmed V and J ends, which lost 6 bases and 1 base, there was a span of 15 bases. The CDR3 loop spans 15 amino acids. The CDR3 DNA, read in part, is TGTGCCAGCAGTCTGCAACAGGGAGCGAACACTGAA. Amino acids: CASSLQQGANTE. The CDR3 as a whole reads CASSLQQGANTEAFF.

This clone was detected a few times. The DNA ends 3 residues before the CDR3 does, and the rest of the CDR3 is filled in from the germline J gene. The genes are TRBV19 and TRBJ1-5; TRBD1 might be the D (5 bases). Germline V gives CDR1 LNHDA, CDR2 SQIVND (reference sequence). This CDR3 is built from 13 residues. Trimming stripped 6 bases from V and 5 bases from J, with 11 bases between. The CDR3 bases that were read are TGTGCCAGTAGGACAGAGGGCCATCAGCCC. Protein sequence: CASRTEGHQP. The entire CDR3 reads CASRTEGHQPQHF. Complete variable domain (other parts from reference TRBV19 and TRBJ1-5): DGGITQSPKYLFRKEGQNVTLSCEQNLNHDAMYWYRQDPGQGLRLIYYSQIVNDFQKGDIAEGYSVSREKKESFPLTVTSAQKNPTAFYLCASRTEGHQPQHFGDGTRLSIL.

There are many counts of this clone. The CDR3 is CSARPSGGYSYNEQFF. The CDR3 DNA, read in part, is TGCAGTGCTAGACCTAGCGGGGGCTACTCCTACAATGAG. The chain links TRBV20-1 to TRBJ2-1, with 10 bases that match TRBD2. With the read ending 3 residues before the CDR3 end, the germline J gene is used to fill in that end. Germline lookup yields CDR1 DFQATT and CDR2 SNEGSKA (reference sequence). CDR3 size: 16 residues. J gave up 0 bases and V 2 bases, and 4 bases lay outside the gene matches.

This clone has at least ten counts. The read falls 3 residues short of the CDR3 end, and the missing part is taken from the germline J gene. The gene calls are TRBV5-1 and TRBJ2-7; 8 nucleotides agree with TRBD1. CDR3 length: 17 amino acids. V dropped 3 bases and J dropped 1; count of bases not matched to a gene: 12. Germline lookup yields CDR1 SGHRS and CDR2 YFSETQ. The covered CDR3 bases are TGCGCCAGCAGCTCCTCCGGGACAGGACCCTTTTCCTACGAG. Protein: CASSSSGTGPFSYE. The CDR3 in its entirety is CASSSSGTGPFSYEQYF.